One T cell receptor beta chain is described in this entry. The antigen remains unidentified. The data belong to a study of vaccination effects on CD4 cells after COVID-19. Study in general: The vaccine given was either BNT162b2 or mRNA-1273, in two doses. Study-wide findings and caveats: Nearly all vaccine-induced clones in healthy recipients recognized only SARS-CoV-2.

Only in-frame clones appear in the TCRdb table, and some are missing; sequencing was by immunoSEQ multiplex PCR. The sample records some 59,000 clones, approximately 79% being singletons. CDR1 and CDR2 (germline): SGHAT, FQNNGV. The length of the CDR3 is 14 residues. V lost 4 bases, J lost 2 bases, and 12 bases lay in between. Sequencing in the ViraFEST assay came after antigen-specific CD4+ T cells had been expanded with viral peptide pools, which were used to stimulate PBMC. It was after roughly 11 days of culture that CD4+ T cells were isolated. The study found no prior SARS-CoV-2 infection in the vaccine recipients, who tested negative for nucleocapsid antibodies.

The sequence derives from a human donor who received a COVID-19 vaccine. V is TRBV11-2 and J is TRBJ2-7; a weak D match, TRBD2 (6 bases). Source: CD4+ T cells from PBMCs cultured with HCoV-229E spike peptides, taken before COVID-19 vaccination. Here the CDR3 reads CASSSPGLAYEQYV. Here the CDR3 DNA reads TGTGCCAGCAGCTCGCCGGGACTCGCCTACGAGCAGTACGTC.